This TCR beta chain emerged from a study of cytomegalovirus exposure and HLA in healthy donors. The V gene's germline CDR1 is SNHLY and CDR2 FYNNEI. V lost 4 bases to trimming and J lost 15 bases; unmatched junction nucleotides: 9. This CDR3 has 13 amino acids. Study conclusions and caveats: The study put 150 or so TCR beta chains on its list as cytomegalovirus-associated.

Points on this clone: The antigen remains unidentified.

Generated by immunoSEQ multiplex PCR, the TCRdb table keeps only in-frame clones and is missing some. This table holds just over 20,000 clones, roughly 97% found once. Sequenced input: PBMCs. The rearrangement joins TRBV2 to TRBJ2-1; TRBD2 matches at 10 bases. This receptor was taken from a man aged 25 to 40 in good health and CMV-seropositive. CDR3 sequence: CASSGGLAASPFF. The CDR3 DNA reads TGTGCCAGCAGTGGTGGACTAGCGGCCTCTCCGTTCTTC.